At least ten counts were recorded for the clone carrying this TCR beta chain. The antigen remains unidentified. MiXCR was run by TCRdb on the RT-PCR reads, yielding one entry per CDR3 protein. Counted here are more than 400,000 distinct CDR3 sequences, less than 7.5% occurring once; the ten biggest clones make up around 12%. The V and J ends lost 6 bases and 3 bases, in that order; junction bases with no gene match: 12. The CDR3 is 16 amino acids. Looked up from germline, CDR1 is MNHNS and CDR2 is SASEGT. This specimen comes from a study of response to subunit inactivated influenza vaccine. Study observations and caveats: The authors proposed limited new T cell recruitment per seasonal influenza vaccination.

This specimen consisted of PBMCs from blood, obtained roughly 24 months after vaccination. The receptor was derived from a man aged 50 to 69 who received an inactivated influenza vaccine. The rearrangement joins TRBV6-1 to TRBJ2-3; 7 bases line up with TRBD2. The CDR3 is CASSKSSGRGTDTQYF. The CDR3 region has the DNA TGTGCCAGCAGCAAATCATCGGGGAGGGGTACAGATACGCAGTATTTT.